This is a list of T cell receptor beta chains from one sample in a study of T-cell reconstitution after alpha-beta-depleted transplantation in children. Via MiXCR, TCRdb re-called the PCR reads, giving one row per CDR3 protein. The sample holds 700,000 to 850,000 distinct CDR3 sequences, roughly 15% seen once. This specimen consisted of PBMCs, mostly from graft donor cells, obtained 360 days after TCRalphabeta/CD19-depleted stem cell transplant. These receptor sequences come from a male patient younger than 18 who had a stem cell transplant for acute lymphoblastic leukemia, so the T cells may come from the graft donor. Each CDR3 is given with its conserved first and last residue. The D gene is left open where the match is weak. Expanded clones get a size class; other rows say once, few or many, or leave the size out.

abundance,v_gene,d_gene,j_gene,CDR3aa,CDR3nt
many,TRBV18,TRBD1,TRBJ2-2,CASSRTGDSRTGELFF,TGTGCCAGCTCACGAACTGGGGACAGCCGTACCGGGGAGCTGTTTTTT
NA,TRBV5-1,NA,TRBJ2-6,CASSLEVQSSGANVLTF,TGCGCCAGCAGCTTGGAAGTTCAGAGCTCTGGGGCCAACGTCCTGACTTTC
few,TRBV4-1,NA,TRBJ2-5,CASSQEPAPVPETQYF,TGCGCCAGCAGCCAAGAACCAGCTCCCGTCCCAGAGACCCAGTACTTC
few,TRBV12-3/TRBV12-4,TRBD2,TRBJ2-3,CASSIGPGGDTQYF,TGTGCCAGCAGTATCGGACCCGGGGGGGATACGCAGTATTTT
once,TRBV6-1,NA,TRBJ2-3,CASSLTSLGTDTQYF,TGTGCCAGCAGTCTCACTAGTCTGGGCACAGATACGCAGTATTTT
few,TRBV29-1,NA,TRBJ2-2,CSVLRGDTGELFF,TGCAGCGTTCTCAGGGGCGACACCGGGGAGCTGTTTTTT
NA,TRBV27,TRBD1,TRBJ2-7,CASTPRGQSSYEQYF,TGTGCCAGCACCCCACGGGGACAGAGCTCCTACGAGCAGTACTTC
NA,TRBV11-3,NA,TRBJ2-7,CASSLGRARDEQYF,TGTGCCAGCAGCTTAGGACGTGCACGGGACGAGCAGTACTTC
few,TRBV28,NA,TRBJ1-3,CAPLVVAGNTIYF,TGTGCCCCCTTGGTGGTCGCTGGAAACACCATATATTTT
NA,TRBV7-9,TRBD2,TRBJ2-3,CASSPTSGFGTDTQYF,TGTGCCAGCAGCCCAACTAGCGGGTTTGGCACAGATACGCAGTATTTT
NA,TRBV6-4,TRBD2,TRBJ2-1,CASSDSIGTSGTGNEQFF,TGTGCCAGCAGTGACTCGATAGGGACTAGCGGGACTGGCAATGAGCAGTTCTTC
few,TRBV29-1,NA,TRBJ1-3,CSGSEGPRAAGNTIYF,TGCAGCGGTTCCGAAGGACCCAGGGCAGCTGGAAACACCATATATTTT
NA,TRBV12-3/TRBV12-4,NA,TRBJ1-1,CASTGLLGTEAFF,TGTGCCAGCACTGGCCTCCTGGGCACTGAAGCTTTCTTT
few,TRBV30,NA,TRBJ1-1,CAWSWTLEAFF,TGTGCCTGGAGTTGGACCCTTGAAGCTTTCTTT
many,TRBV30,NA,TRBJ2-1,CAWRPGGAGSYNEQFF,TGTGCCTGGAGGCCCGGTGGGGCTGGTTCCTACAATGAGCAGTTCTTC
NA,TRBV5-1,TRBD1,TRBJ2-1,CASSFAGGPLSYNEQFF,TGCGCCAGCAGCTTCGCAGGGGGCCCTCTTTCCTACAATGAGCAGTTCTTC
few,TRBV5-1,NA,TRBJ2-1,CASRGGSLYNEQFF,TGCGCCAGCAGGGGAGGCTCCTTGTACAATGAGCAGTTCTTC